There are a few counts of the clone carrying this T cell receptor beta chain. Its antigen is not known. This sample's treatment: roughly ten-day PBMC culture with coronavirus spike peptide pools or control peptides (ViraFEST assay). This sample stems from a study of vaccination and CD4 T cells after COVID-19. Study background: Control wells got either CEFX epitopes, HIV-1 Nef peptides, or no peptide at all.

An Oncomine TCR Beta short-read assay was used to sequence the DNA from cultured CD4+ T cells. TCRdb recomputed calls from the PCR reads with MiXCR, one row per CDR3 protein. The sample lists 11,000 to 15,000 distinct CDR3 sequences, roughly a third seen once, with about 10% in the top ten. Trimming stripped 6 bases from V and 6 bases from J, with 9 bases between. Germline V gives CDR1 MNHNS, CDR2 SASEGT. The CDR3 contains 12 residues. This material consisted of CD4+ T cells from blood, cultured in vitro, taken after SARS-CoV-2 vaccination. V gene TRBV6-1 combines with J gene TRBJ1-5, with no clear D. This clonotype originated in a human donor who had recovered from COVID-19. The CDR3 reads CASSNGRQPQHF. The CDR3, as DNA: TGTGCCAGCAGCAATGGCCGTCAGCCCCAGCATTTT.